The present T cell receptor (beta chain) was sequenced within a study of shared clonotypes between healthy human individuals. Turning to the study itself: Each donor's CD8 memory used one plate, CD8 naive two, each CD4 subset three.

The CDR3 covers 18 residues. Germline loops: CDR1 MGHRA, CDR2 YSYEKL. V lost 1 base and J lost 1; bases outside the gene matches: 11. Splitting of each subset's genomic DNA was done evenly across several immunoSEQ plates. Clones were read by immunoSEQ multiplex PCR, and TCRdb kept only the in-frame ones, dropping some. The repertoire holds 2,500,000 or so clones, with about 92% as singletons. Sequencing used naive CD4+ T cells sorted from blood. Subset reported: CD45RA+ positively selected. The receptor was derived from a man aged 18 to 30 in good health. The V gene is TRBV4-1, the J gene TRBJ1-1; 8 bases map to TRBD1. CDR3 in DNA: TGCGCCAGCAGCCAAGGGGGACAGGTCCTAAAATCGAACACTGAAGCTTTCTTT. As protein: CASSQGGQVLKSNTEAFF.